These 3 T cell receptor beta chains were sequenced from one sample in a study of identical twins (dated by TCRdb to 2016 to 2017). The library was prepared using 5' RACE. This sample was sequenced with an Illumina HiSeq 2000. The public reads were reanalyzed by TCRdb: fastp trimming at Q25, MiXCR alignment, in-frame beta chains only. Rows matching on CDR3 protein sequence are summarized as one entry with the most common DNA and genes. This sample comprises roughly 350,000 distinct CDR3 sequences, around an eighth of them detected only once. The ten largest clones capture approximately 7.5% of the sample. These data were likewise used in another study, on yellow fever vaccine responses in identical twins.

The specimen was CD8+ T cells sorted from blood. These receptors all stem from a woman younger than 30 in good health.

This clonotype was seen repeatedly, ten times or more. A read error may account for a junction end that differs from germline. The genes are TRBV5-1 and TRBJ2-2; no reliable D call. The CDR3 has 12 amino acids. Germline assignment: CDR1 SGHRS and CDR2 YFSETQ. The CDR3 spells CASSLDTGELFF. The CDR3 nucleotides read TGTGCCAGCAGTTTAGACACCGGGGAGCTGTTTTTT.

This clonotype was recorded at least ten times. The genes are TRBV12-3 or TRBV12-4 and TRBJ2-7; D uncertain. V dropped 3 bases and J dropped 3 bases, with 6 bases sitting between them. This CDR3 is 12 amino acids long. This chain's CDR3 is CASSLMRYEQYF. The DNA of the CDR3 is TGTGCCAGCAGTTTGATGCGCTACGAGCAGTACTTC.

The chain recombines TRBV7-8 with TRBJ2-7; the D gene is possibly TRBD2 (6 bases). V was shortened by 1 base and J by 2 bases, with 6 bases between the two germline ends. In germline, CDR1 is SGHVS, CDR2 FQNEAQ. CDR3 length: 13 residues. The CDR3 DNA reads as TGTGCCAGCAGCTTAGGACTAGCCTACGAGCAGTACGTC. The encoded protein is CASSLGLAYEQYV.